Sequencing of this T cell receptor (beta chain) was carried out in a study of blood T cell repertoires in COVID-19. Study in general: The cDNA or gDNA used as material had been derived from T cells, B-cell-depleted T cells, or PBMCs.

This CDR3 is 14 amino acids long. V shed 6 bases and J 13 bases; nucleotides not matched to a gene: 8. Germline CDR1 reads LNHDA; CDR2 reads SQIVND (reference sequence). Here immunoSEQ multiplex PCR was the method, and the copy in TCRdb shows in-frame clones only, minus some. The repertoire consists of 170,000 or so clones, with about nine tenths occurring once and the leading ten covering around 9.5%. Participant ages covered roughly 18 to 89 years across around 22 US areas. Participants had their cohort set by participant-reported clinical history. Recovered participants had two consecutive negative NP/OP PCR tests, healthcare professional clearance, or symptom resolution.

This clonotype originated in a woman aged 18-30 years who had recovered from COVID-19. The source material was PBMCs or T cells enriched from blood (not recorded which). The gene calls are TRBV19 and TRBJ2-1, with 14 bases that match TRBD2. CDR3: CASSLRLAGGPQFF. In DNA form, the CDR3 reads TGTGCCAGTAGCCTACGACTAGCGGGAGGGCCCCAGTTCTTC.